This T cell receptor beta chain was recorded in a study of T-cell memory formation after mild COVID-19. Study observations and caveats: Later expanders leaned CD4+, whereas day 15 to 85 contracting clones were balanced CD4/CD8. Pre-infection memory carried some responding clones, suggesting that cross-reactive memory joined. Contracting clones localized mainly to CM and EM when CD4+ and mainly to EMRA when CD8+.

J gave up 3 bases and V 10 bases, and 4 bases lay outside the gene matches. The CDR3 is 13 residues long. In germline, CDR1 is ENHRY, CDR2 SYGVKD. TCRalpha and TCRbeta libraries used 5'RACE with constant-segment primers and UMIs. TCRdb recomputed calls from the 5' RACE reads with MiXCR, one row per CDR3 protein. The sample consists of some 290,000 distinct CDR3 sequences, roughly 15% of them appearing once. This clonotype turned up a few times. Its matching antigen is unknown. The receptor's source is a man aged 18 to 30 who had mild COVID-19 (a few samples of this study predate the infection). Cell type and time point are not known. The sequenced sample consisted of PBMCs or a T cell subset sorted from them (not recorded which). The chain recombines TRBV10-3 with TRBJ1-1; TRBD1 matches 11 bases. In DNA form, the CDR3 reads TGTGCCACCGGACAGGGGGCATACACTGAAGCTTTCTTT. Protein product: CATGQGAYTEAFF.